A single sample is the source of the 13 T cell receptor beta chains below, sequenced in a study of metastatic and nonmetastatic thyroid tumors. TCRdb re-processed the PCR reads through MiXCR. Here the sample spans around 23,000 clones, 20% to 25% being singletons. Every patient was untreated before thyroid surgery. Material for sequencing was blood. Source of these receptors: a male donor with papillary thyroid cancer or a benign thyroid nodule (not recorded which). Some clones in this sample may be carry-over from other donors' samples.

This chain joins TRBV15 and TRBJ2-7, with D perhaps being TRBD1 or TRBD2 (6 bases each). The CDR3 is 13 residues long. Trimming stripped 5 bases from V and 8 bases from J, with 16 bases between. CDR1 and CDR2 from the germline V gene are LNHNV and YYDKDF (reference sequence). The CDR3 nucleotides read TGTGCCACCAGCCGAGTGGGGGGCGAACAGCAGTACTTC. It is translated as CATSRVGGEQQYF.

There are many counts of this clone. The chain employs TRBV20-1 and TRBJ2-7; no definite D call. Germline V gives CDR1 DFQATT, CDR2 SNEGSKA (reference sequence). CDR3 length: 15 amino acids. With 3 bases removed from V and 2 bases from J, the gap between germline ends came to 17 bases. Here the CDR3 reads CSASPHGRYPYEQYF. The CDR3 region has the DNA TGCAGTGCTAGCCCCCATGGTCGGTACCCCTACGAGCAGTACTTC.

This chain joins TRBV28 and TRBJ2-7; TRBD1 is a possible D gene (5 bases). In germline, CDR1 is MDHEN, CDR2 SYDVKM. The CDR3 spans 11 residues. Trimming removed 6 bases at V and 7 bases at J, with 10 bases between. CDR3 in DNA: TGTGCCAGCAGGACAGCTCGAGAGCAGTACTTC. Protein sequence: CASRTAREQYF.

This clone has a count of ten or more. V gene TRBV20-1 combines with J gene TRBJ1-1; D may be TRBD1 (5 bases). This CDR3 has 17 residues. Trimming left V 1 base short and J 2 bases short, with 20 bases between. The germline gives CDR1 DFQATT, CDR2 SNEGSKA (reference sequence). CDR3 sequence reads: CSARVGRAGRLNTEAFF. CDR3 in DNA: TGCAGTGCTAGAGTAGGCAGGGCAGGAAGGCTCAACACTGAAGCTTTCTTT.

Details on this clone: Its ends do not fully match the called genes, so a read error is possible. This chain links TRBV5-1 with TRBJ1-2; possible D gene TRBD1, 5 bases. The CDR3 length is 14 residues. Germline V gene data show CDR1 as SGHRS and CDR2 as YFSETQ. The CDR3 DNA reads TGCGCCACCAGCTTGGGGCAGTGTAACTATGGCTACACCTTC. Residues: CATSLGQCNYGYTF.

Many counts were recorded for this clone. The chain employs TRBV5-8 and TRBJ1-4, with D unresolved. Trimming shortened V by 0 bases and J by 7 bases, and 7 bases separated the two germline ends. CDR1 SGHTS and CDR2 YDEGEE come from the germline V gene. This CDR3 spans 13 amino acids. Here the CDR3 DNA reads TGTGCCAGCAGCTTGGCAGGATCTGAAAAACTGTTTTTT. It is translated as CASSLAGSEKLFF.

Notes on this clone: A much larger clone differs by one base, so this may be a read error. Other DNA variants within this sample encode the same CDR3. The chain couples TRBV7-6 to TRBJ2-5; TRBD1 matches at 9 bases. This CDR3 has 14 residues. Germline V gene data show CDR1 as SGHVS and CDR2 as FNYEAQ. CDR3 protein: CASSHTGGGETQYF. The CDR3 nucleotides read TGTGCCAGCAGCCACACAGGGGGCGGGGAGACACAGTACTTC.

This clone was picked up many times. The chain links TRBV9 to TRBJ1-5, with D perhaps TRBD1 (5 bases). Germline V CDR1 and CDR2: SGDLS, YYNGEE. V shed 0 bases and J shed 4 bases, with 8 bases lying between them. The CDR3 has 14 amino acids. The CDR3 is CASSVEGVNQPQHF. In DNA, the CDR3 is TGTGCCAGCAGCGTAGAAGGGGTGAATCAGCCCCAGCATTTT. Complete variable domain (other parts from reference TRBV9 and TRBJ1-5): DSGVTQTPKHLITATGQRVTLRCSPRSGDLSVYWYQQSLDQGLQFLIQYYNGEERAKGNILERFSAQQFPDLHSELNLSSLELGDSALYFCASSVEGVNQPQHFGDGTRLSIL.

Worth noting for this clone: A junction boundary mismatches the germline segment, possibly from a read error. The V call is TRBV6-1, the J call TRBJ1-6; the match to TRBD1 covers 8 bases. CDR3 length equals 15 residues. Germline V gene lookup returns CDR1 MNHNS and CDR2 SASEGT. CDR3 region: CASRKPRGPDSPLNF. The CDR3 nucleotides are TGTGCCAGCAGGAAACCCAGGGGGCCCGATTCGCCCCTCAACTTT.

This clone was seen ten or more times. This CDR3 is also generated by other DNA sequences in the sample. The V and J genes are TRBV29-1 and TRBJ1-1; D not resolved. Germline V CDR1 and CDR2: SQVTM, ANQGSEA. The CDR3 has 16 residues. Deletions cut 5 bases from V and 3 bases from J, with 22 bases between. CDR3 region: CSVLADHLIGYTEAFF. The CDR3 DNA reads TGCAGCGTTCTGGCGGACCATTTAATCGGGTACACTGAAGCTTTCTTT.

The chain employs TRBV5-4 and TRBJ1-1; D remains unclear. Trimming stripped 2 bases from V and 3 bases from J, with 8 bases between. Germline V gene lookup returns CDR1 SGHNT and CDR2 YYREEE (reference sequence). The CDR3 runs 13 residues. CDR3 amino acids: CASSFDWDTEAFF. In nucleotides, the CDR3 is TGTGCCAGCAGCTTTGACTGGGACACTGAAGCTTTCTTT. The full variable domain, rest sourced from reference TRBV5-4 and TRBJ1-1, is ETGVTQSPTHLIKTRGQQVTLRCSSQSGHNTVSWYQQALGQGPQFIFQYYREEENGRGNFPPRFSGLQFPNYSSELNVNALELDDSALYLCASSFDWDTEAFFGQGTRLTVV.

This clone was recorded at least ten times. The rearrangement links TRBV24-1 to TRBJ2-2; D gene unclear. There are 15 residues in the CDR3. V was cut by 4 bases and J by 4 bases, with 12 bases left in between. The germline V gene has CDR1 KGHDR and CDR2 SFDVKD. The CDR3 region has the DNA TGTGCCACCAGTGACCACGGATGGTCCACCGGGGAGCTGTTTTTT. It specifies CATSDHGWSTGELFF.

The table lists this clone with many counts. For the CDR3, the DNA is TGCAGTGCTAGGGCGGGACTAGAGTCAGAGACCCAGTACTTC. Its translation: CSARAGLESETQYF. The rearrangement uses TRBV20-1 and TRBJ2-5; 8 positions agree with TRBD2. Trimming removed 3 bases from V and 4 bases from J; junction bases left unmatched: 7. Germline CDR1 and CDR2: DFQATT and SNEGSKA (reference sequence). This CDR3 is built from 14 residues.